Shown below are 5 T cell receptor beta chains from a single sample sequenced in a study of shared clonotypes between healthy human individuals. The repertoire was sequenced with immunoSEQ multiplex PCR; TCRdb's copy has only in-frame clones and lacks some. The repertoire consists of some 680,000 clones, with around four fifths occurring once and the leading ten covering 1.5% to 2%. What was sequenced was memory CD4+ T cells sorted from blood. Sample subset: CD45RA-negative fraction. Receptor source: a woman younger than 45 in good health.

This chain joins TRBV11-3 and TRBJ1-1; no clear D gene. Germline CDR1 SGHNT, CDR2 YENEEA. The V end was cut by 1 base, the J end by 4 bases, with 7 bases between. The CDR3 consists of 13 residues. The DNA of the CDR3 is TGTGCCAGCAGCTTAGGGGCAACCACTGAAGCTTTCTTT. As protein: CASSLGATTEAFF.

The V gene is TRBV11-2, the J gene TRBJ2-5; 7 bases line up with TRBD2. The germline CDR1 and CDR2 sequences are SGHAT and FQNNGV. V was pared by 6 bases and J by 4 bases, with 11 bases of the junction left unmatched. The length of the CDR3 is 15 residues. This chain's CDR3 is CASRSFGGRGETQYF. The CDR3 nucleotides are TGTGCCAGCAGATCGTTCGGGGGGAGGGGAGAGACCCAGTACTTC. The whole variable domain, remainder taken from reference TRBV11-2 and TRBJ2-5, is EAGVAQSPRYKIIEKRQSVAFWCNPISGHATLYWYQQILGQGPKLLIQFQNNGVVDDSQLPKDRFSAERLKGVDSTLKIQPAKLEDSAVYLCASRSFGGRGETQYFGPGTRLLVL.

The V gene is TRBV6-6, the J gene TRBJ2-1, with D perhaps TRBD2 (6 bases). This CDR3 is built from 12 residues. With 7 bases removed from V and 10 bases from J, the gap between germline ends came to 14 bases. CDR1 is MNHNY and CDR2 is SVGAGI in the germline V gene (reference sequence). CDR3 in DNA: TGTGCCAGCACTCGAAACCGGGAGGAGCAGTTCTTC. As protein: CASTRNREEQFF.

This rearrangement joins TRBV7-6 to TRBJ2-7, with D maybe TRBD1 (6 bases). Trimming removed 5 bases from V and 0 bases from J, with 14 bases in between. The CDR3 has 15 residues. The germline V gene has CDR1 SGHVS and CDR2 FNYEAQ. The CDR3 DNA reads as TGTGCCAGCAGCCGACAGGAAGTTAGCTCCTACGAGCAGTACTTC. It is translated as CASSRQEVSSYEQYF.

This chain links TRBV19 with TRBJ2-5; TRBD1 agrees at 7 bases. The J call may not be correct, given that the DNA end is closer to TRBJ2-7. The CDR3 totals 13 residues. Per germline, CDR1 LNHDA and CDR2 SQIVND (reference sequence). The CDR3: CASRRQGTYEQYF. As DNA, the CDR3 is TGTGCCAGTAGGAGACAGGGTACCTACGAGCAGTACTTC.